This TCR beta chain was captured by sequencing in a study of T cell clonotyping in hematopoietic cell transplantation. Regarding the study as a whole: CD4 and CD8 repertoire contributions could not be separated without sorting. Few recipient clonotypes overlapped donors; over 97% were de novo at given depth. Graft donor and pretransplant recipient Inverse Simpson Index values predicted broader posttransplant TCR diversity. Recipient TCR diversity dropped after transplant; expanded clonotypes rose from day 30 to 180.

The CDR3 spans 13 residues. Germline V gives CDR1 SGHDT, CDR2 YYEEEE. V was cut by 1 base and J by 3 bases, with 8 bases left in between. A note on this clone: Its antigen is not identified.

TCRdb's copy holds only in-frame clones and misses some; the assay was immunoSEQ multiplex PCR. In the table there are 55,000 to 70,000 clones, around 94% of which are singletons. Material for sequencing was peripheral blood mononuclear cells. The clonotype was recovered from a man aged 45 to 65 in good health. Some clones in this sample may be carry-over from other donors' samples. The chain is built from TRBV5-6 and TRBJ2-7, with D maybe TRBD1 (6 bases). The CDR3 region is CASSLTGNYEQYF. In DNA form, the CDR3 reads TGTGCCAGCAGCTTGACAGGGAACTACGAGCAGTACTTC.